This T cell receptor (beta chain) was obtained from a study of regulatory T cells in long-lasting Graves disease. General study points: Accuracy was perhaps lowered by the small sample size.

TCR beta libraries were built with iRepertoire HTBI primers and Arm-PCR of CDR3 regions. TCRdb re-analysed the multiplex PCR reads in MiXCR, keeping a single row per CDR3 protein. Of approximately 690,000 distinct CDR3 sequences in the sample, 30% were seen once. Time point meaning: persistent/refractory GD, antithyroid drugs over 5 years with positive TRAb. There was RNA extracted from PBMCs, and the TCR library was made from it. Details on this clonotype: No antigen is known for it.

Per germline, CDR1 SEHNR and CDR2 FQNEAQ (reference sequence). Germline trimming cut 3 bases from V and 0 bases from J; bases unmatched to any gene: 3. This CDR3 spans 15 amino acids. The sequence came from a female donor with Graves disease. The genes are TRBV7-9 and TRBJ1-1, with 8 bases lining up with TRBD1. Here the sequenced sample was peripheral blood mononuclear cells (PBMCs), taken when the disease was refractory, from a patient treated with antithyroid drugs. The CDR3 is CASSFNRGVNTEAFF. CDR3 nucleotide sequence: TGTGCCAGCAGCTTCAACAGGGGGGTGAACACTGAAGCTTTCTTT.